One and the same sample provided the 27 T cell receptor beta chains below, sequenced in a study of CD4 T cells in relation to SARS-CoV-2 and coronaviruses. These receptors' targets are unknown. The table came from immunoSEQ multiplex PCR; TCRdb's copy has only in-frame clones and leaves some out. The sample carries some 37,000 clones, 77% recorded once. Material for sequencing was memory CD4+ T cells from PBMCs, cultured in vitro. The source is an adult with COVID-19.

The CDR3 here is CASSPWTSSTYNEQFF. The CDR3, as DNA: TGCGCCAGCAGCCCCTGGACTAGTTCGACCTACAATGAGCAGTTCTTC. The chain carries TRBV4-1 and TRBJ2-1, with TRBD2 identical over 7 bases. Germline V gene sequence: CDR1 MGHRA, CDR2 YSYEKL. The CDR3 covers 16 residues. The ends lost 4 bases at V and 2 bases at J; junction bases unmatched: 8.

The V call is TRBV6-5, the J call TRBJ1-2; D call uncertain. The ends were cut back, 4 bases at V and 8 bases at J, with 11 bases in the middle. This CDR3 region has 12 residues. CDR1 is MNHEY and CDR2 is SVGAGI in the germline V gene. CDR3 nucleotide sequence: TGTGCCAGCAGTTCAACCTTTGGGGGCTACACCTTC. Its translation is CASSSTFGGYTF.

The V gene is TRBV5-4, the J gene TRBJ2-5; 12 nucleotides align to TRBD2. The length of the CDR3 is 15 residues. Germline CDR1 and CDR2: SGHNT and YYREEE (reference sequence). V dropped 6 bases and J dropped 5; count of bases not matched to a gene: 8. The CDR3 protein is CASIQLAGGEETQYF. The CDR3 DNA is TGTGCCAGCATCCAACTAGCGGGAGGTGAGGAGACCCAGTACTTC.

A single count supports this clone. The gene calls are TRBV7-6 and TRBJ2-3; D perhaps matches TRBD2 (6 bases). V was pared by 4 bases and J by 4 bases, with 18 bases between. CDR3 length equals 16 residues. The V gene's germline CDR1 is SGHVS and CDR2 FNYEAQ. The CDR3 region has the DNA TGTGCCAGCAGCTCCGGTCCGACTAGTCGGGCAGATACGCAGTATTTT. It is translated as CASSSGPTSRADTQYF. Together with reference TRBV7-6 and TRBJ2-3, the CDR3 gives the full variable domain: GAGVSQSPRYKVTKRGQDVALRCDPISGHVSLYWYRQALGQGPEFLTYFNYEAQQDKSGLPNDRFSAERPEGSISTLTIQRTEQRDSAMYRCASSSGPTSRADTQYFGPGTRLTVL.

The chain combines TRBV4-1 with TRBJ1-3; D possibly corresponds to TRBD1 (5 bases). The ends were cut back, 1 base at V and 6 bases at J, with 13 bases in the middle. Per the germline V gene, CDR1 is MGHRA and CDR2 is YSYEKL. This CDR3 has 15 residues. The CDR3 DNA sequence: TGCGCCAGCAGCCAAGTAGTTGCAGGGCCAAACACCATATATTTT. Its translation: CASSQVVAGPNTIYF.

The chain joins TRBV24-1 to TRBJ1-4; D remains ambiguous. Germline V CDR1 and CDR2: KGHDR, SFDVKD. The V end lost 4 bases, the J end lost 4 bases, and 12 bases lay between the germline ends. The CDR3 consists of 15 residues. CDR3 in amino acids: CATSDHPPNNEKLFF. As DNA, the CDR3 is TGTGCCACCAGTGACCATCCGCCCAATAATGAAAAACTGTTTTTT.

The chain combines TRBV4-1 with TRBJ2-3, with D possibly being TRBD2 (6 bases). Trimming cost V 4 bases and J 0 bases, with 14 bases left between them. Germline CDR1 reads MGHRA; CDR2 reads YSYEKL. This CDR3 is built from 16 residues. CDR3 nucleotides: TGCGCCAGCAGCCCTTTTCCCGGGACTAGCACAGATACGCAGTATTTT. Amino acids: CASSPFPGTSTDTQYF.

In its sample, this clone was seen a few times. The rearrangement links TRBV5-1 to TRBJ1-2, with 9 positions matching TRBD1. V lost 4 bases to trimming and J lost 2 bases; unmatched junction nucleotides: 3. The CDR3 extends over 14 amino acids. From germline, CDR1 is SGHRS and CDR2 YFSETQ. The CDR3 loop is CASSQTGGNYGYTF. The DNA of the CDR3 is TGCGCCAGCAGCCAAACAGGGGGCAACTATGGCTACACCTTC.

The V gene is TRBV7-9, the J gene TRBJ2-1; D not certain. The CDR3 length is 14 residues. V lost 11 bases and J 5 bases, leaving 19 bases between the germline ends. Germline V lookup: CDR1 SEHNR, CDR2 FQNEAQ (reference sequence). The CDR3 reads CAAQDSSPHNEQFF. The CDR3 nucleotides read TGTGCCGCTCAAGATAGCTCCCCTCACAATGAGCAGTTCTTC.

This chain uses TRBV19 with TRBJ1-5; TRBD1 agrees at 7 bases. CDR1 LNHDA and CDR2 SQIVND come from the germline V gene (reference sequence). Losses at the gene ends were 6 bases for V and 0 bases for J; bases not matched to a gene: 5. This CDR3 is 15 amino acids long. Written as DNA, the CDR3 is TGTGCCAGTAGGGGGGGACAGTATAGCAATCAGCCCCAGCATTTT. This sequence encodes CASRGGQYSNQPQHF.

The V gene is TRBV21-1, the J gene TRBJ2-7; the table assigns TRBD1, which was not confirmed against the DNA. TRBV21-1 is tagged as a pseudogene. The length of the CDR3 is 17 residues. The CDR3 DNA follows: TGTGCCAGCAGCAAAAAAAGGCCGATAGGCAGGCTCCTGGAGCAGTACTTC. Amino acid sequence: CASSKKRPIGRLLEQYF.

V and J are TRBV5-6 and TRBJ1-5; D remains ambiguous. V lost 0 bases to trimming and J lost 5 bases, with 3 bases between them. The CDR3 sequence is 12 residues long. Looked up from germline, CDR1 is SGHDT and CDR2 is YYEEEE. The CDR3 nucleotides read TGTGCCAGCAGCTTGGGTGATCAGCCCCAGCATTTT. This gives the protein CASSLGDQPQHF.

The V call is TRBV2, the J call TRBJ2-7; D unclear. The CDR3 contains 14 residues. Germline-derived CDR1 and CDR2 are SNHLY and FYNNEI. Trimming cost V 3 bases and J 5 bases, with 14 bases left between them. CDR3 nucleotides: TGTGCCAGCAGTGATTTTCTAAGAGCCGACGAGCAGTACTTC. Residues: CASSDFLRADEQYF.

The chain employs TRBV7-2 and TRBJ1-4, with TRBD1 matching 8 bases. V was pared by 5 bases and J by 4 bases, with 3 bases of the junction left unmatched. CDR3 length: 14 amino acids. Germline CDR1 is SGHTA and CDR2 is FQGNSA. This chain's CDR3 is CASSQTGVNEKLFF. The CDR3, as DNA: TGTGCCAGCAGCCAGACAGGGGTTAATGAAAAACTGTTTTTT.

The rearrangement uses TRBV30 and TRBJ2-5; the D gene is possibly TRBD1 (6 bases). Germline assignment: CDR1 GTSNPN and CDR2 SVGIG (reference sequence). Deletions cut 5 bases from V and 4 bases from J, with 29 bases between. The CDR3 runs to 18 residues. The CDR3 bases are TGTGCCTGGCAGGGGTACGTGAGTCGTCGGGGTATGGTAGAGACCCAGTACTTC. Translated, it gives CAWQGYVSRRGMVETQYF.

This sequence joins TRBV7-9 and TRBJ1-1; D gene unclear. Germline loops: CDR1 SEHNR, CDR2 FQNEAQ (reference sequence). The CDR3 runs 14 residues. Trimming pared 5 bases from V and 5 bases from J, leaving 15 bases between. CDR3 in DNA: TGTGCCAGCAGCCCCGAGGGAATAGGGACTGAAGCTTTCTTT. Its translation is CASSPEGIGTEAFF.

This chain uses TRBV28 with TRBJ1-1; D uncertain. In germline, CDR1 is MDHEN, CDR2 SYDVKM. The CDR3 is made up of 13 amino acids. Between the trimmed V and J ends, which lost 6 bases and 1 base, there was a span of 9 bases. DNA of the CDR3: TGTGCCAGCAGCCTCATGGGGAACACTGAAGCTTTCTTT. Protein product: CASSLMGNTEAFF.

The chain couples TRBV11-2 to TRBJ2-3; 7 bases are a match to TRBD2. The CDR3 spans 16 residues. Germline CDR1 SGHAT, CDR2 FQNNGV. V lost 4 bases to trimming and J lost 0 bases; unmatched junction nucleotides: 7. The CDR3 region has the DNA TGTGCCAGCAGCTCGATAGCGGGTATAAGCACAGATACGCAGTATTTT. It yields the protein CASSSIAGISTDTQYF.

The chain joins TRBV11-3 to TRBJ2-1, with 8 nucleotides matching TRBD2. Trimming at V came to 5 bases and at J to 2 bases, leaving 5 bases not matched to a gene. Looked up from germline, CDR1 is SGHNT and CDR2 is YENEEA. The CDR3 has 15 residues. The CDR3 loop is CASSLAGRPYNEQFF. CDR3 nucleotides: TGTGCCAGCAGCCTAGCGGGCCGCCCCTACAATGAGCAGTTCTTC.

V is TRBV5-1 and J is TRBJ1-4, with a weak D call TRBD1 (6 bases). CDR3 length equals 14 residues. Germline assignment: CDR1 SGHRS and CDR2 YFSETQ. With 3 bases removed from V and 1 base from J, the gap between germline ends came to 7 bases. CDR3 loop: CASSSGQTNEKLFF. Here the CDR3 DNA reads TGCGCCAGCAGCTCGGGACAAACTAATGAAAAACTGTTTTTT.

The chain carries TRBV5-4 and TRBJ2-1; D is possibly TRBD1 (6 bases). The CDR3 is made up of 15 amino acids. With 1 base removed from V and 2 bases from J, the gap between germline ends came to 10 bases. Germline CDR1 is SGHNT and CDR2 is YYREEE (reference sequence). CDR3 in DNA: TGTGCCAGCAGCTTGCTGGACAGAGCCTACAATGAGCAGTTCTTC. The encoded protein is CASSLLDRAYNEQFF.

The chain has TRBV6-5 and TRBJ1-1; no definite D call. The CDR3 loop spans 13 amino acids. V lost 8 bases and J 1 base, leaving 11 bases between the germline ends. Germline CDR1 MNHEY, CDR2 SVGAGI. The CDR3 DNA is TGTGCCAGCTGGCAGACCCCGAACACTGAAGCTTTCTTT. Amino acid sequence: CASWQTPNTEAFF.

The rearrangement joins TRBV6-6 to TRBJ1-5, with D possibly matching TRBD1 (5 bases). Trimming shortened V by 5 bases and J by 6 bases, and 20 bases separated the two germline ends. The length of the CDR3 is 16 residues. Germline values: CDR1 MNHNY, CDR2 SVGAGI (reference sequence). CDR3 loop: CASSLIRDGGSQPQHF. CDR3 DNA sequence: TGTGCCAGCAGTCTAATCCGGGACGGCGGTAGTCAGCCCCAGCATTTT.

This clone was found a few times. This chain connects TRBV27 to TRBJ2-1, with TRBD2 identical over 10 bases. V lost 6 bases, J lost 6 bases, and 8 bases stayed unmatched. This CDR3 has 15 amino acids. The germline V gene encodes CDR1 MNHEY and CDR2 SMNVEV (reference sequence). CDR3 sequence reads: CASRPPLAGANEQFF. The CDR3 DNA sequence: TGTGCCAGCAGGCCCCCCCTAGCGGGAGCCAATGAGCAGTTCTTC.

The rearrangement uses TRBV6-5 and TRBJ2-1, with 7 bases aligning to TRBD2. Germline trimming cut 2 bases from V and 0 bases from J; bases unmatched to any gene: 1. This CDR3 spans 15 amino acids. Germline V lookup: CDR1 MNHEY, CDR2 SVGAGI. CDR3 amino acids: CASSYGGSSYNEQFF. DNA for the CDR3: TGTGCCAGCAGTTACGGCGGGAGCTCCTACAATGAGCAGTTCTTC.

The chain links TRBV7-9 to TRBJ2-7; D may be TRBD2 (7 bases). V shed 3 bases and J shed 2 bases, with 11 bases lying between them. The CDR3 is 14 residues long. Germline V gene lookup returns CDR1 SEHNR and CDR2 FQNEAQ (reference sequence). CDR3 protein: CASSFGGGAYEQYF. CDR3 in DNA: TGTGCCAGCAGCTTTGGCGGGGGCGCCTACGAGCAGTACTTC.

The CDR3 reads CASDSASGRPLTYEQYF. The CDR3 coding sequence is TGTGCCAGCGATTCGGCCAGCGGGAGGCCTCTAACCTACGAGCAGTACTTC. V gene TRBV2 combines with J gene TRBJ2-7, with 9 bases matching TRBD2. The CDR3 covers 17 residues. Trimming removed 8 bases from V and 2 bases from J; junction bases left unmatched: 16. The germline gives CDR1 SNHLY, CDR2 FYNNEI.